This T cell receptor beta chain was recorded in a study of post-analysis software for immune sequencing data. Overall study context: Patients had relapsing-remitting, secondary progressive or progressive-relapsing multiple sclerosis; some lacked subtype. Broader study findings: F measure grouped same-batch samples tightly together. Five TRBV segments, including TRBV5-6, TRBV5-1 and TRBV20-1, were more frequent in patients than controls. Versus controls, multiple sclerosis patients showed significantly lower diversity (normalized Chao1).

CDR1 DFQATT and CDR2 SNEGSKA come from the germline V gene (reference sequence). The CDR3 is 13 residues long. The trim removed 7 bases at V and 7 bases at J, leaving 9 bases unmatched. Presence of unique molecular identifiers characterized the TCR beta cDNA libraries. Input populations of about 0.95 to 10 million T cells gave rise to some 500,000 cDNA molecules. TCRdb reprocessed the PCR reads with MiXCR, giving one entry per CDR3 protein. The data show hundreds of thousands of distinct CDR3 sequences, 55% to 70% seen once. A single count supports this clonotype. Its cognate antigen is unknown. Sequencing used blood. The sequence came from a girl aged 2 to 9 with multiple sclerosis. The J gene is TRBJ2-3, the V gene TRBV20-1; 9 bases are a match to TRBD2. The CDR3 DNA sequence: TGCAGTGGATCACTAGCGGGCTCAAATACGCAGTATTTT. As protein: CSGSLAGSNTQYF.